The 27 T cell receptor beta chains below were found in one sample sequenced in a study of T cell changes during pregnancy in multiple sclerosis. This table comes from immunoSEQ multiplex PCR, and its TCRdb copy is limited to in-frame clones, with some not included. Here the sample spans 15,000 to 20,000 clones, roughly 86% being singletons. The sequenced sample was CD8+ T cells from peripheral blood mononuclear cells, obtained after pregnancy. The receptors shown here come from a female donor in good health, enrolled as a control in a pregnancy study.

V and J are TRBV4-1 and TRBJ2-1, with a weak D call TRBD2 (6 bases). CDR1 MGHRA and CDR2 YSYEKL come from the germline V gene. Trimming stripped 5 bases from V and 4 bases from J, with 12 bases between. CDR3 length: 14 residues. DNA for the CDR3: TGCGCCAGCAGCTTCCCCGGACTATACAATGAGCAGTTCTTC. The encoded protein is CASSFPGLYNEQFF.

The rearrangement uses TRBV28 and TRBJ2-7; 10 bases map to TRBD1. CDR1 is MDHEN, CDR2 SYDVKM, per germline. The CDR3 loop spans 14 amino acids. Germline trimming cut 5 bases from V and 5 bases from J; bases unmatched to any gene: 6. In nucleotides, the CDR3 is TGTGCCAGCAGTCCGGGACAGGGGACCCACGAGCAGTACTTC. Its protein is CASSPGQGTHEQYF.

The V call is TRBV11-2, the J call TRBJ1-2; 9 bases match TRBD1. Germline V CDR1 and CDR2: SGHAT, FQNNGV. Unmatched junction bases numbered 8, after V lost 5 bases and J lost 7 bases. The CDR3 sequence is 14 residues long. The DNA of the CDR3 is TGTGCCAGCAGCGCCCCCGGGACAGGGCTTGGCTACACCTTC. Its protein product is CASSAPGTGLGYTF.

This chain joins TRBV2 and TRBJ1-1, with 8 bases fitting TRBD1. The ends lost 4 bases at V and 1 base at J; junction bases unmatched: 11. Germline loops: CDR1 SNHLY, CDR2 FYNNEI. This CDR3 has 17 residues. CDR3: CASSGPGGETPNTEAFF. The CDR3 DNA is TGTGCCAGCAGTGGCCCAGGGGGCGAAACACCGAACACTGAAGCTTTCTTT.

The V gene is TRBV11-2, the J gene TRBJ1-2, with a weak D call TRBD1 (5 bases). V was pared by 2 bases and J by 7 bases, with 17 bases between. This CDR3 contains 15 residues. The germline V gene has CDR1 SGHAT and CDR2 FQNNGV. The CDR3 loop is CASSLNRTPQGGYTF. DNA for the CDR3: TGTGCCAGCAGCTTAAACCGGACACCCCAGGGTGGCTACACCTTC.

This rearrangement joins TRBV28 to TRBJ1-5, with a tentative D call TRBD1 (5 bases). CDR1 and CDR2 (germline): MDHEN, SYDVKM. The CDR3 sequence is 15 residues long. V dropped 3 bases and J dropped 7 bases, with 16 bases sitting between them. For the CDR3, the DNA is TGTGCCAGCAGTTTCCGGAGGGGCACAGGCCAGCCCCAGCATTTT. As protein: CASSFRRGTGQPQHF.

This chain connects TRBV5-1 to TRBJ1-1; no definite D call. Germline assignment: CDR1 SGHRS and CDR2 YFSETQ. The CDR3 is 15 residues long. Trimming pared 4 bases from V and 6 bases from J, leaving 19 bases between. The CDR3 region is CASSPTVIGGAEAFF. The CDR3 DNA follows: TGCGCCAGCAGCCCAACAGTGATTGGTGGCGCTGAAGCTTTCTTT.

The chain is built from TRBV19 and TRBJ2-4, with D possibly being TRBD2 (5 bases). The CDR3 totals 16 residues. The V end lost 3 bases, the J end lost 2 bases, and 14 bases lay between the germline ends. CDR1 is LNHDA, CDR2 SQIVND, per germline (reference sequence). CDR3 nucleotides: TGTGCCAGTAGTATCGGCGGGCGTTCGTCCAAAAACATTCAGTACTTC. This gives the protein CASSIGGRSSKNIQYF.

The V gene is TRBV10-3, the J gene TRBJ2-7; 8 bases map to TRBD2. The germline gives CDR1 ENHRY, CDR2 SYGVKD. V dropped 7 bases and J dropped 2; count of bases not matched to a gene: 10. The CDR3 has 15 amino acids. CDR3 in amino acids: CAITGRGASAYEQYF. The CDR3 nucleotides read TGTGCCATCACTGGGCGGGGGGCCTCTGCCTACGAGCAGTACTTC.

This clone was observed a handful of times. CDR3 region: CAWSRGGFSGANVLTF. The DNA for the CDR3 is TGTGCCTGGAGCCGCGGGGGGTTCTCTGGGGCCAACGTCCTGACTTTC. The chain is built from TRBV30 and TRBJ2-6; 8 nucleotides line up with TRBD2. The ends lost 3 bases at V and 0 bases at J; junction bases unmatched: 4. This CDR3 is 16 amino acids long. Germline V CDR1 and CDR2: GTSNPN, SVGIG (reference sequence).

This clone was seen once. This chain connects TRBV4-2 to TRBJ2-5; 9 nucleotides match TRBD1. Germline V gene lookup returns CDR1 LGHNA and CDR2 YNFKEQ. This CDR3 has 13 residues. V gave up 3 bases and J gave up 10 bases; unmatched junction bases: 6. Here the CDR3 DNA reads TGTGCCAGCAGCCAGGGACAGGGCTGGGACCAGTACTTC. This translates into CASSQGQGWDQYF.

As DNA, the CDR3 is TGTGCCAGCAGCTCGGTGAAACAGGGATTGGGCTATGGCTACACCTTC. Translated, it gives CASSSVKQGLGYGYTF. The rearrangement links TRBV5-6 to TRBJ1-2, with D possibly TRBD1 on 6 matching bases. Between the trimmed V and J ends, which lost 3 bases and 4 bases, there was a span of 19 bases. This CDR3 has 16 amino acids. Germline loops: CDR1 SGHDT, CDR2 YYEEEE.

This sequence joins TRBV19 and TRBJ1-1, with 9 bases fitting TRBD1. Germline assignment: CDR1 LNHDA and CDR2 SQIVND (reference sequence). This CDR3 spans 13 amino acids. V shed 10 bases, J shed 5 bases, and the junction held 8 bases outside the gene matches. CDR3 in DNA: TGTGCCACTCGAGTCGACAGGGGGACTGAAGCTTTCTTT. Protein sequence: CATRVDRGTEAFF.

The chain uses TRBV7-9 and TRBJ1-1, with a tentative D call TRBD1 (5 bases). Germline V gene data show CDR1 as SEHNR and CDR2 as FQNEAQ (reference sequence). The V end lost 3 bases, the J end lost 4 bases, and 15 bases lay between the germline ends. CDR3 size: 15 residues. For the CDR3, the DNA is TGTGCCAGCAGCTTGGAATGGGTGCAGGGCACTGAAGCTTTCTTT. It encodes CASSLEWVQGTEAFF.

The genes are TRBV27 and TRBJ1-5, with D perhaps matching TRBD1 (6 bases). Germline V gene sequence: CDR1 MNHEY, CDR2 SMNVEV (reference sequence). Trimming pared 1 base from V and 3 bases from J, leaving 13 bases between. CDR3 length equals 16 residues. CDR3 in amino acids: CASSLWGGGLNQPQHF. CDR3 sequence (DNA): TGTGCCAGCAGTTTATGGGGCGGGGGCCTCAATCAGCCCCAGCATTTT.

This clone occurred once. The chain employs TRBV7-7 and TRBJ2-7; D is possibly TRBD1 (6 bases). This CDR3 comprises 13 residues. CDR1 and CDR2 from the germline V gene are SSHAT and FNYEAQ (reference sequence). The CDR3 DNA follows: TGTGTCCAGGATTGCAGGGGATATGACGAGCAGTACTTC. Its protein is CVQDCRGYDEQYF.

The chain has TRBV5-6 and TRBJ2-1; TRBD1 matches at 8 bases. In germline, CDR1 is SGHDT, CDR2 YYEEEE. V gave up 2 bases and J gave up 10 bases; unmatched junction bases: 8. CDR3 size: 14 residues. CDR3 DNA sequence: TGTGCCAGCAGCTTCGGGACAGGACGGCGGGAGCAGTTCTTC. Protein product: CASSFGTGRREQFF.

This chain joins TRBV10-3 and TRBJ2-1; weak D call: TRBD2 (6 bases). The germline V and J ends were trimmed by 6 bases and 1 base, with 16 bases remaining between them. Germline V CDR1 and CDR2: ENHRY, SYGVKD. There are 16 residues in the CDR3. CDR3 DNA: TGTGCCATCAGCCTAGGGGCCGGGAGATCCTACAATGAGCAGTTCTTC. Its protein is CAISLGAGRSYNEQFF.

The J gene is TRBJ2-3, the V gene TRBV2; D is perhaps TRBD2 (6 bases). The CDR3 extends over 14 amino acids. Trimming shortened V by 7 bases and J by 6 bases, and 17 bases separated the two germline ends. CDR1 SNHLY and CDR2 FYNNEI come from the germline V gene. The CDR3 protein is CASMNRRRDDTQYF. The CDR3 DNA follows: TGTGCCAGCATGAACCGCCGGAGGGATGATACGCAGTATTTT. The variable domain in full, completed from reference TRBV2 and TRBJ2-3, reads EPEVTQTPSHQVTQMGQEVILRCVPISNHLYFYWYRQILGQKVEFLVSFYNNEISEKSEIFDDQFSVERPDGSNFTLKIRSTKLEDSAMYFCASMNRRRDDTQYFGPGTRLTVL.

J is TRBJ2-7 and V is TRBV2, with D possibly TRBD2 on 6 matching bases. The germline CDR1 and CDR2 sequences are SNHLY and FYNNEI. With 2 bases removed from V and 0 bases from J, the gap between germline ends came to 11 bases. CDR3 length: 15 amino acids. For the CDR3, the DNA is TGTGCCAGCAGTGAATGGAGGGAGAGCTCCTACGAGCAGTACTTC. Its protein is CASSEWRESSYEQYF.

Points on this clone: Additional DNA sequences in this sample encode the identical CDR3. The rearrangement uses TRBV7-9 and TRBJ1-2; a weak D match, TRBD1 (5 bases). The CDR3 spans 15 residues. The V end lost 6 bases, the J end lost 2 bases, and 16 bases lay between the germline ends. The germline gives CDR1 SEHNR, CDR2 FQNEAQ (reference sequence). CDR3 protein: CASSNPPQENYGYTF. The DNA of the CDR3 is TGTGCCAGCAGTAACCCCCCACAGGAGAACTATGGCTACACCTTC.

Turning to this clone: Relative to the germline gene, one junction end is altered; a read error may explain this. The gene calls are TRBV5-1 and TRBJ1-5, with D tentatively TRBD1 (5 bases). The CDR3 has 13 residues. CDR1 SGHRS and CDR2 YFSETQ come from the germline V gene. The CDR3 reads CANSREGDQPQHF. Here the CDR3 DNA reads TGCGCCAACAGCCGCGAAGGGGATCAGCCCCAGCATTTT. Filled out from reference TRBV5-1 and TRBJ1-5, the complete variable domain reads KAGVTQTPRYLIKTRGQQVTLSCSPISGHRSVSWYQQTPGQGLQFLFEYFSETQRNKGNFPGRFSGRQFSNSRSEMNVSTLELGDSALYLCANSREGDQPQHFGDGTRLSIL.

The chain carries TRBV19 and TRBJ2-7, with a tentative D call TRBD1 (6 bases). CDR3 length equals 13 residues. Looked up from germline, CDR1 is LNHDA and CDR2 is SQIVND (reference sequence). The V end lost 8 bases, the J end lost 2 bases, and 13 bases lay between the germline ends. CDR3 nucleotides: TGTGCCAGTGGAGACAGGACCGCCTACGAGCAGTACTTC. It encodes CASGDRTAYEQYF.

DNA for the CDR3: TGTGCCAGCAGTTTACATCGCACAGATACGCAGTATTTT. Translation: CASSLHRTDTQYF. The chain recombines TRBV6-5 with TRBJ2-3; D call uncertain. Germline lookup yields CDR1 MNHEY and CDR2 SVGAGI. The CDR3 is 13 residues long. The ends were cut back, 4 bases at V and 1 base at J, with 6 bases in the middle.

The chain has TRBV7-2 and TRBJ2-3; TRBD2 aligns across 10 bases. CDR3 length: 15 amino acids. Per the germline V gene, CDR1 is SGHTA and CDR2 is FQGNSA. Germline trimming cut 6 bases from V and 4 bases from J; bases unmatched to any gene: 7. The CDR3 nucleotides read TGTGCCAGCAGTTTAAGCGGGGGGGCCGCAGATACGCAGTATTTT. Its protein is CASSLSGGAADTQYF.

This sequence joins TRBV6-5 and TRBJ2-3, with D possibly TRBD1 on 5 matching bases. This CDR3 comprises 15 residues. The V and J ends lost 6 bases and 4 bases respectively, with 17 bases between them. Germline assignment: CDR1 MNHEY and CDR2 SVGAGI. Written as DNA, the CDR3 is TGTGCCAGCAGATCCCAGCTAGGGGATTCAGATACGCAGTATTTT. This codes for CASRSQLGDSDTQYF.

This clone came up once. This chain uses TRBV4-1 with TRBJ1-2, with 7 nucleotides matching TRBD1. J lost 3 bases, V lost 5 bases, and 6 bases had no gene match. Germline V gene lookup returns CDR1 MGHRA and CDR2 YSYEKL. There are 14 residues in the CDR3. CDR3 coding DNA: TGCGCCAGCAGCATCCAGGGGGTAGACTATGGCTACACCTTC. Protein: CASSIQGVDYGYTF.